This record concerns one T cell receptor beta chain sequence. The data derive from a study of T cell changes during pregnancy in multiple sclerosis. Per the germline V gene, CDR1 is MNHEY and CDR2 is SMNVEV (reference sequence). CDR3 size: 15 residues. Losses at the gene ends were 8 bases for V and 5 bases for J; bases not matched to a gene: 8. Sequenced by immunoSEQ multiplex PCR; TCRdb stores in-frame clones only, minus some. The table lists approximately 62,000 clones, just over 90% of them singletons, with more than 3% in the top ten. The sequences come from CD8+ T cells from peripheral blood mononuclear cells, collected in the second trimester of pregnancy. The sequence was obtained from a female donor with multiple sclerosis, enrolled in a pregnancy study. The chain combines TRBV27 with TRBJ2-3; 12 bases map to TRBD2. This chain's CDR3 is CASGRLAGVEDTQYF. The CDR3 DNA sequence: TGTGCCAGCGGAAGACTAGCGGGAGTGGAAGATACGCAGTATTTT.